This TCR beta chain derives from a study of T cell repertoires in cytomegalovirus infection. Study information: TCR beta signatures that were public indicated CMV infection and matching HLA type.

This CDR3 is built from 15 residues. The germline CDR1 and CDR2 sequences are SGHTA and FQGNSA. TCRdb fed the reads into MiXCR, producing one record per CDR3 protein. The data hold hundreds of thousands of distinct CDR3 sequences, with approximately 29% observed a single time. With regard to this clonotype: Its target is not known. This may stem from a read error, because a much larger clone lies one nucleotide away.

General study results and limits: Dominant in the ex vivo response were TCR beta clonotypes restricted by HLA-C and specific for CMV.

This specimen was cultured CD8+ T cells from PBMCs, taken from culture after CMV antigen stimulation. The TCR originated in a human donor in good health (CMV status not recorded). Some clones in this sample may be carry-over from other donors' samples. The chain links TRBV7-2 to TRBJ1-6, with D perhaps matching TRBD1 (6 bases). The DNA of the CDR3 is TGTGCCAGCAGCCCCCGGCCAGGGGCGAATTCACCCCCCCACTTT. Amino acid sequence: CASSPRPGANSPPHF.